The 6 T cell receptor beta chains below come from one sample, sequenced in a study of T-cell reconstitution after alpha-beta-depleted transplantation in children. Unique molecular identifiers were incorporated when the TCRbeta library was constructed. Using its own MiXCR run on the PCR reads, TCRdb lists one record per CDR3 protein. The table has about 300,000 distinct CDR3 sequences, around a tenth seen once. Source: PBMCs, taken before TCRalphabeta/CD19-depleted stem cell transplant. Source of these receptors: a boy in the first two years of life with acute myeloid leukemia, due to receive a stem cell transplant.

This clonotype was picked up many times. J is TRBJ2-3 and V is TRBV12-3 or TRBV12-4; D is possibly TRBD1 (6 bases). With 8 bases removed from V and 2 bases from J, the gap between germline ends came to 11 bases. CDR3 length equals 13 residues. The CDR3 DNA reads as TGTGCCAGCCCCGACAGGCTCACAGATACGCAGTATTTT. Translating gives CASPDRLTDTQYF.

This clonotype was observed a handful of times. One base away lies a much larger clone, so this may be a sequencing read error. This chain connects TRBV12-3 or TRBV12-4 to TRBJ2-3; 9 nucleotides align to TRBD1. The CDR3 runs to 16 residues. CDR3 region: CASSPRGQGRTDTRYF. Written as DNA, the CDR3 is TGTGCCAGCAGTCCCCGGGGACAGGGACGTACAGATACGCGGTATTTT.

The chain carries TRBV11-3 and TRBJ2-2; 8 nucleotides match TRBD1. V lost 2 bases to trimming and J lost 4 bases; unmatched junction nucleotides: 3. CDR1 SGHNT and CDR2 YENEEA come from the germline V gene. This CDR3 is 15 amino acids long. CDR3 in amino acids: CASSLRTGITGELFF. The CDR3 region has the DNA TGTGCCAGCAGCTTAAGGACAGGGATCACCGGGGAGCTGTTTTTT.

This clonotype was recorded a few times. The chain carries TRBV12-3 or TRBV12-4 and TRBJ2-7, with TRBD2 matching 8 bases. V shed 6 bases and J 3 bases; nucleotides not matched to a gene: 19. The CDR3 is 18 amino acids. In nucleotides, the CDR3 is TGTGCCAGCAGCCCCTTCGAGCGGGAGTCCCCTCGGATCTACGAGCAGTACTTC. Residues: CASSPFERESPRIYEQYF.

The chain combines TRBV20-1 with TRBJ1-1; D call uncertain. This CDR3 contains 14 residues. The V gene's germline CDR1 is DFQATT and CDR2 SNEGSKA (reference sequence). Trimming stripped 0 bases from V and 0 bases from J, with 8 bases between. The chain's CDR3 is CSARDPVMNTEAFF. Here the CDR3 DNA reads TGCAGTGCTAGAGATCCAGTTATGAACACTGAAGCTTTCTTT.

Ten or more counts support this clonotype. V is TRBV28 and J is TRBJ2-1; tentative D call: TRBD2 (6 bases). The germline V gene has CDR1 MDHEN and CDR2 SYDVKM. The length of the CDR3 is 13 residues. V lost 6 bases to trimming and J lost 3 bases, with 9 bases between them. CDR3 region: CASRQTSYNEQFF. The CDR3 DNA sequence: TGTGCCAGCAGACAGACTAGCTACAATGAGCAGTTCTTC. The whole variable domain, remainder taken from reference TRBV28 and TRBJ2-1, is DVKVTQSSRYLVKRTGEKVFLECVQDMDHENMFWYRQDPGLGLRLIYFSYDVKMKEKGDIPEGYSVSREKKERFSLILESASTNQTSMYLCASRQTSYNEQFFGPGTRLTVL.